This T cell receptor beta chain was identified in a study of T cells in Graves' hyperthyroidism and ophthalmopathy. Amplification of TCR beta CDR3 regions used RNA as the template. A first-round RT-PCR of the TCR CDR3 used the HTBI primer set. One entry per CDR3 protein results from TCRdb running MiXCR on the multiplex PCR reads. Among about 380,000 distinct CDR3 sequences listed, around a sixth were seen once. To note about this clonotype: The junction does not match germline at one end; this may be a read error.

The length of the CDR3 is 15 residues. Germline V gene lookup returns CDR1 SNHLY and CDR2 FYNNEI. Reasons for excluding patients were uncontrolled infection, other autoimmune disease, pregnancy or lactation. The specimen sequenced was blood. The receptor comes from a man aged 18 to 30 with Graves' ophthalmopathy. J is TRBJ1-5 and V is TRBV2, with D perhaps matching TRBD1 (5 bases). CDR3 nucleotides: TGTGCCGGCAGTGGGACCTTCCTTAGCAATCAGCCCCAGCATTTT. Encoded protein: CAGSGTFLSNQPQHF.